The clone carrying this T cell receptor beta chain turned up a few times. Its antigen remains unidentified. This specimen comes from a study of T cell responses to AZD1222 COVID-19 vaccine. Across the study: Pooling of second doses given at about 4 or about 12 weeks was done.

Clones were read by immunoSEQ multiplex PCR, and TCRdb kept only the in-frame ones, dropping some. The table includes about 120,000 clones, around 92% detected once. The germline V gene has CDR1 LGHNA and CDR2 YSLEER. The CDR3 is 15 amino acids. V shed 3 bases, J shed 7 bases, and the junction held 8 bases outside the gene matches. Overall study findings and caveats: When two AZD1222 doses had been given, Spike-specific TCR breadth and depth rose. White British donors predominated, females outnumbered males, and clonal diversity was possibly underestimated.

The chain carries TRBV4-3 and TRBJ1-4; 7 bases map to TRBD1. This sequence was found in an adult in good health. Sequenced here: peripheral blood, sampled on day 0 of AZD1222 vaccination. For the CDR3, the DNA is TGCGCCAGCAGCCAGGCCGGGACAGCCTTTGAAAAACTGTTTTTT. This encodes CASSQAGTAFEKLFF.